This T cell receptor (beta chain) was obtained from a study of cytomegalovirus exposure and HLA in healthy donors. Regarding the study as a whole: Diagnosis of cytomegalovirus status made by the classifier reportedly showed high specificity and sensitivity.

J lost 5 bases, V lost 6 bases, and 9 bases had no gene match. This CDR3 is built from 16 residues. The germline V gene encodes CDR1 MNHNY and CDR2 SVGAGI (reference sequence). With regard to this clone: Its specificity is not known.

The PCR contained 60 Vbeta and 13 Jbeta primers. Profiling relied on immunoSEQ multiplex PCR, and the TCRdb table lists in-frame clones only, not all of them. This table holds about 140,000 clones, 82% found once. The chain employs TRBV6-6 and TRBJ2-7; 14 bases map to TRBD2. This clonotype originated in a male donor in good health and CMV-seronegative. Specimen: PBMCs. The chain's CDR3 is CASSTPGTSGRNEQYF. CDR3 coding DNA: TGTGCCAGCAGCACTCCCGGGACTAGCGGGAGAAACGAGCAGTACTTC.